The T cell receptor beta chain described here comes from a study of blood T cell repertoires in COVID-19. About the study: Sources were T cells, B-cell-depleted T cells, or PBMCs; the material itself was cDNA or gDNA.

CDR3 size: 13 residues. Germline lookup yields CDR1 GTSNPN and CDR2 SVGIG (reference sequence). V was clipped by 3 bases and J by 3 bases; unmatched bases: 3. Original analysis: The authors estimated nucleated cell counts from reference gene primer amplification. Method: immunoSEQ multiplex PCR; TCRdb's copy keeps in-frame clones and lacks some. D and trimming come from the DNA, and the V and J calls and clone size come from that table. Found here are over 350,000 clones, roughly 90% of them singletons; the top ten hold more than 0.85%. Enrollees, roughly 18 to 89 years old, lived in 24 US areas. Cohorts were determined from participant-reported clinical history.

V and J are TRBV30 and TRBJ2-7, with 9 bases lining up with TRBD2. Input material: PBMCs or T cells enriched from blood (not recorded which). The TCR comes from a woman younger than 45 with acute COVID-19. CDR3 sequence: CAWRSGGFYEQYF. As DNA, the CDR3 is TGTGCCTGGAGAAGCGGGGGGTTCTACGAGCAGTACTTC.